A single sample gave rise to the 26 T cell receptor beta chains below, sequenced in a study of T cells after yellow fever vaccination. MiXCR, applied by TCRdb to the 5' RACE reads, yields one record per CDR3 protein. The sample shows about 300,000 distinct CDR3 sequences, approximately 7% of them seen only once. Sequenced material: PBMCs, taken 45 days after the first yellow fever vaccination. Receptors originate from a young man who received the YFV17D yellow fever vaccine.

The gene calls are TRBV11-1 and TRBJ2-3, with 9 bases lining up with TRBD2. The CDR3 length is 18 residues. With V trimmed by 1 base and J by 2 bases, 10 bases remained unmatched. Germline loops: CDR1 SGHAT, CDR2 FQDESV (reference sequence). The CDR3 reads CASSLVSSGGPHTDTQYF. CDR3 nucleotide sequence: TGTGCCAGCAGCTTAGTGTCCAGCGGGGGGCCACACACAGATACGCAGTATTTT.

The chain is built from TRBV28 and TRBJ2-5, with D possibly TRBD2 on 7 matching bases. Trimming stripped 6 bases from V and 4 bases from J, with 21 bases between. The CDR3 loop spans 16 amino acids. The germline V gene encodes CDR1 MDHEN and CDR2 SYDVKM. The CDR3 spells CASSLQHGGGLETQYF. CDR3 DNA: TGTGCCAGCAGCCTCCAACATGGGGGGGGGCTAGAGACCCAGTACTTC. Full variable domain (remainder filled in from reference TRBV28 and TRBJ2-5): DVKVTQSSRYLVKRTGEKVFLECVQDMDHENMFWYRQDPGLGLRLIYFSYDVKMKEKGDIPEGYSVSREKKERFSLILESASTNQTSMYLCASSLQHGGGLETQYFGPGTRLLVL.

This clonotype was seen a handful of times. The CDR3 is CASSQGLAGVSSSYNEQFF. The CDR3 bases are TGTGCCAGCAGCCAAGGACTAGCGGGGGTCAGTAGCTCCTACAATGAGCAGTTCTTC. This chain links TRBV3-1 with TRBJ2-1; 12 bases are a match to TRBD2. The CDR3 sequence is 19 residues long. V lost 1 base, J lost 0 bases, and 7 bases stayed unmatched. Germline values: CDR1 LGHDT, CDR2 YNNKEL (reference sequence).

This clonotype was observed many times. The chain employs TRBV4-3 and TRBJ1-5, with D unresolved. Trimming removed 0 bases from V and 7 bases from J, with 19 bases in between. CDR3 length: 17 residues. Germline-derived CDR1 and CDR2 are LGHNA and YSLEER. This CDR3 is CASSQDLIHPGGQPQHF. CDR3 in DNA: TGCGCCAGCAGCCAAGATTTGATTCACCCAGGTGGGCAGCCCCAGCATTTT.

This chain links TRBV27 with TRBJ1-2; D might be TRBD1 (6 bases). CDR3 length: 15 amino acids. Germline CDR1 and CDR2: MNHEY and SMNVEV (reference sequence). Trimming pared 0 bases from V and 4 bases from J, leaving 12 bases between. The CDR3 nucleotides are TGTGCCAGCAGTTTATCCCTACAGGGAATCTATGGCTACACCTTC. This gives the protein CASSLSLQGIYGYTF.

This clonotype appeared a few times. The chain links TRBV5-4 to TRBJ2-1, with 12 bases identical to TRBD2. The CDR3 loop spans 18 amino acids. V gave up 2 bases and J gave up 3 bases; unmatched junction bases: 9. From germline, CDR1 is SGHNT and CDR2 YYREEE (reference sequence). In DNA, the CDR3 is TGTGCCAGCAGCTTAAGGCTAGCGGGGGGGCTGAGCTACAATGAGCAGTTCTTC. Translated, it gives CASSLRLAGGLSYNEQFF. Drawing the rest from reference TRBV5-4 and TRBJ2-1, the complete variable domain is ETGVTQSPTHLIKTRGQQVTLRCSSQSGHNTVSWYQQALGQGPQFIFQYYREEENGRGNFPPRFSGLQFPNYSSELNVNALELDDSALYLCASSLRLAGGLSYNEQFFGPGTRLTVL.

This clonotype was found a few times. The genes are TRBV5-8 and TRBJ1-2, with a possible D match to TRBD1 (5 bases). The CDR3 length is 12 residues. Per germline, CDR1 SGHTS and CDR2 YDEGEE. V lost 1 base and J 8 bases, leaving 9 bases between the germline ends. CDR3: CASSLRGRGYTF. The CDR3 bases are TGTGCCAGCAGCTTGAGGGGCAGGGGCTACACCTTC.

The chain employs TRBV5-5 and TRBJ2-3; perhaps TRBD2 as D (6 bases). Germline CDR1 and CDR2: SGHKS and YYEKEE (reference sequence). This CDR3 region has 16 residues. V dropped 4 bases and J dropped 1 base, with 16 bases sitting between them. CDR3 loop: CASSPIAAGGTDTQYF. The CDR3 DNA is TGTGCCAGCAGCCCCATAGCGGCCGGGGGCACAGATACGCAGTATTTT.

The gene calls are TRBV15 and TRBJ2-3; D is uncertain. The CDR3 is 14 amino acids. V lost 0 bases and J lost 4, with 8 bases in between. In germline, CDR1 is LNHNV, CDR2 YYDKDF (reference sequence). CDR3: CATSRDPGADTQYF. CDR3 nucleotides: TGTGCCACCAGCAGAGATCCCGGTGCAGATACGCAGTATTTT.

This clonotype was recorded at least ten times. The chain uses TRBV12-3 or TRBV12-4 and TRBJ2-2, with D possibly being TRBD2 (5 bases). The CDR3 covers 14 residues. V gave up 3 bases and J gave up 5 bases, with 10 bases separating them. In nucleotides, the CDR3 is TGTGCCAGCAGTTTGACGGGGTGGACCGGGGAGCTGTTTTTT. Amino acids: CASSLTGWTGELFF.

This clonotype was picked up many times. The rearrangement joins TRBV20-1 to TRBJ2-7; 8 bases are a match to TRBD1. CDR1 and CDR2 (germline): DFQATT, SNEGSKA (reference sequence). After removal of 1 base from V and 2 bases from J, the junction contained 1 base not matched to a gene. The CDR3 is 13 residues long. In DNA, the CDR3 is TGCAGTGCTAGAGGACAGGGGCCCTACGAGCAGTACTTC. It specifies CSARGQGPYEQYF.

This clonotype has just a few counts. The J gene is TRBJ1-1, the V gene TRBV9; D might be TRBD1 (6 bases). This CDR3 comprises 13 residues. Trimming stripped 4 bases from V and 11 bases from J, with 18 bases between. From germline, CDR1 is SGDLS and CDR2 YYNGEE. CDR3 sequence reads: CASSPTGGSKAFF. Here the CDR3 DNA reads TGTGCCAGCAGCCCAACCGGGGGCAGTAAGGCTTTCTTT.

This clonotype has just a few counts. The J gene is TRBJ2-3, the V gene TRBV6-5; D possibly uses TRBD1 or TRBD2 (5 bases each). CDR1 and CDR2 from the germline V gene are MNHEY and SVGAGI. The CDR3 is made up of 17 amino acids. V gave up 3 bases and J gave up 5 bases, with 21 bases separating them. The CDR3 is CASSYGVTGPAGDTQYF. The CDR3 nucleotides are TGTGCCAGCAGTTATGGGGTTACGGGACCAGCAGGAGATACGCAGTATTTT.

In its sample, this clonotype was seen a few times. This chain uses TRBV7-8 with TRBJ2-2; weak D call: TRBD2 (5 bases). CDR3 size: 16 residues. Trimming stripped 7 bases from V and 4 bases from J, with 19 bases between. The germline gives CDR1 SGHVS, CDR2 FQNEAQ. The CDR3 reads CASTPVLARFTGELFF. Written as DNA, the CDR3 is TGTGCCAGCACCCCGGTCCTAGCAAGGTTCACCGGGGAGCTGTTTTTT.

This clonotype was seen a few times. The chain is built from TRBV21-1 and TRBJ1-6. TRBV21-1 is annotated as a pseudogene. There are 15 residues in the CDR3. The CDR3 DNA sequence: TGTGCCAGCAGCAAATTGACGGGCCTTGGTTCACCCCTCCACTTT. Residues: CASSKLTGLGSPLHF.

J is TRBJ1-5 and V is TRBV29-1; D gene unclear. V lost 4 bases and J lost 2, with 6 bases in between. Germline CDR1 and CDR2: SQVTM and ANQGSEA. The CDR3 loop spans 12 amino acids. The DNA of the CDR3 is TGCAGCGTTGCCGTAGGCAATCAGCCCCAGCATTTT. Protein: CSVAVGNQPQHF.

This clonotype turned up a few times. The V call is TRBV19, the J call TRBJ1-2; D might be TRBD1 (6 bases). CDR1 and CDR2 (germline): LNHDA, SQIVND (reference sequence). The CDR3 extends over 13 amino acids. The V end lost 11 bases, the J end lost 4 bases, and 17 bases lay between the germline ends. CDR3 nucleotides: TGTGCCGTTACAAGGGGGGCCGTCTATGGCTACACCTTC. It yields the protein CAVTRGAVYGYTF.

In DNA form, the CDR3 reads TGTGCCAGCGCCCGCAGGGTTGACGAGCAGTACTTC. It encodes CASARRVDEQYF. The V call is TRBV12-3 or TRBV12-4, the J call TRBJ2-7, with D possibly matching TRBD1 (5 bases). V was pared by 8 bases and J by 5 bases, with 13 bases between. This CDR3 is built from 12 residues.

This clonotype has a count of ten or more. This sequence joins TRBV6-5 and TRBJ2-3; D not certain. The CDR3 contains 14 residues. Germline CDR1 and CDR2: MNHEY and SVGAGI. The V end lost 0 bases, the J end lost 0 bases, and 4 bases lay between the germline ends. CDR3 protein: CASSYSSSTDTQYF. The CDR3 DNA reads TGTGCCAGCAGTTACTCCTCCAGCACAGATACGCAGTATTTT.

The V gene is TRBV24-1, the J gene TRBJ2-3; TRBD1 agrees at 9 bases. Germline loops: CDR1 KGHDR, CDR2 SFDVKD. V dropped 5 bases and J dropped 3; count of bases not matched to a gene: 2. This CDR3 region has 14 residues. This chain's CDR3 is CATSGDRATDTQYF. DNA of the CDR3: TGTGCCACCAGTGGGGACAGGGCTACAGATACGCAGTATTTT.

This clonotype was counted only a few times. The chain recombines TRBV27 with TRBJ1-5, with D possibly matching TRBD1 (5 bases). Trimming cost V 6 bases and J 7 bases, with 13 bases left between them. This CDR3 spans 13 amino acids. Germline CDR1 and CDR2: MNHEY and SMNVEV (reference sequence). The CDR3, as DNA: TGTGCCAGCAGACGGGGGTGGGAGCAGCCCCAGCATTTT. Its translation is CASRRGWEQPQHF.

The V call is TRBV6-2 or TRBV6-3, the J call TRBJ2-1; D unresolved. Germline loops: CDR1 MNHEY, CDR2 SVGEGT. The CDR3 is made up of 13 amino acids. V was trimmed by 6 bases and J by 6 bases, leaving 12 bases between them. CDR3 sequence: CASRADGSNEQFF. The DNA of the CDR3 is TGTGCCAGCAGAGCCGACGGAAGCAATGAGCAGTTCTTC.

CDR3 loop: CASRPGQGAPYGYTF. CDR3 DNA sequence: TGTGCCAGCAGACCGGGACAGGGGGCCCCCTATGGCTACACCTTC. V gene TRBV7-9 combines with J gene TRBJ1-2; 12 bases match TRBD1. Germline V gene data show CDR1 as SEHNR and CDR2 as FQNEAQ (reference sequence). This CDR3 contains 15 residues. The V gene end was trimmed by 6 bases and the J gene end by 4 bases; junction bases not matched to a gene: 6.

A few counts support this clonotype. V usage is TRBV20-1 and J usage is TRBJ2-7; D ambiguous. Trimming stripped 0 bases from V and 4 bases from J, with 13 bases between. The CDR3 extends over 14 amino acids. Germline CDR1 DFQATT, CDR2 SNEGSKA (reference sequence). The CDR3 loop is CSARELGNNYEQYV. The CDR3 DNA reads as TGCAGTGCTAGAGAGCTAGGGAACAATTACGAGCAGTACGTC.

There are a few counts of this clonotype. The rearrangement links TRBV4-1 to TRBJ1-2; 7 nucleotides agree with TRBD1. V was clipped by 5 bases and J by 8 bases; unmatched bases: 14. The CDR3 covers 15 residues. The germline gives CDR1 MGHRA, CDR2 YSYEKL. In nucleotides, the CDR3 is TGCGCCAGCAGCAAAAGACAGGGCACCGCTGGGGGCTACACCTTC. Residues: CASSKRQGTAGGYTF.

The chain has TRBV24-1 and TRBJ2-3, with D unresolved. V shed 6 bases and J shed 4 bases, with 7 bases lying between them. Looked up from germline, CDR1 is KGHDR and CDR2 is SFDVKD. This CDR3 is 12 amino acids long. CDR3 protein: CATSQFPDTQYF. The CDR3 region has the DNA TGTGCCACCAGTCAATTCCCAGATACGCAGTATTTT.